This T cell receptor (beta chain) came from a study of CD8 T cells in Susac syndrome. RNA amounts of roughly 0.5 to 1 ug underwent reverse transcription with random hexamers. TCRdb reprocessed the immunoSEQ multiplex PCR reads with MiXCR, giving one entry per CDR3 protein. The data hold 200,000 to 250,000 distinct CDR3 sequences, with roughly 95% observed a single time. Germline lookup yields CDR1 LNHDA and CDR2 SQIVND (reference sequence). This CDR3 is 12 amino acids long. J was trimmed by 5 bases and V by 9 bases; bases with no gene match: 4. TCR beta sequences were obtained from blood CD8+ and CD4+ T cells. Negative isolation was applied to CD8+ and CD4+ T cells, and FACS enrichment was applied to TEMRA cells.

This sequence was found in a human donor with multiple sclerosis. The chain joins TRBV19 to TRBJ2-7; 10 bases agree with TRBD1. Input material: CD4+ T cells from PBMCs. For the CDR3, the DNA is TGTGCCAGATCCGGGACAGGGGACGAGCAGTACTTC. It translates to CARSGTGDEQYF.